This T cell receptor (beta chain) was captured by sequencing in a study of control samples from healthy donors and cancer patients. Looked up from germline, CDR1 is LGHDT and CDR2 is YNNKEL (reference sequence). The CDR3 length is 17 residues. V shed 1 base and J 7 bases; nucleotides not matched to a gene: 8. TCRdb's copy holds only in-frame clones and misses some; the assay was immunoSEQ multiplex PCR. The table lists 95,000 to 150,000 clones, approximately 89% of them singletons. The chain uses TRBV3-1 (or the pseudogene TRBV3-2) and TRBJ2-1; TRBD2 matches 12 bases. The source is a woman aged 18 to 35 in good health. Sequenced sample: blood. The CDR3 DNA follows: TGTGCCAGCAGCCAAGTTGAGACTAGCGGGAGTCGGAATGAGCAGTTCTTC. This translates into CASSQVETSGSRNEQFF.